These 4 T cell receptor beta chains were all obtained from the same sample, sequenced in a study of blood T cell repertoires in COVID-19. The assay was immunoSEQ multiplex PCR, and TCRdb's table has in-frame clones only and misses some. The sample gives 170,000 or so clones, around nine tenths of which show up once; 0.8% to 1% is in the top ten. Sequences were obtained from peripheral blood. All receptors derive from a woman between 18 and 29 years old who had recovered from COVID-19.

The V call is TRBV30, the J call TRBJ1-2, with 7 bases aligning to TRBD1. Unmatched junction bases numbered 9, after V lost 4 bases and J lost 1 base. The CDR3 length is 15 residues. Germline V CDR1 and CDR2: GTSNPN, SVGIG (reference sequence). CDR3 DNA: TGTGCCTGGACGCCGGGCCCAGGGGGTAACTATGGCTACACCTTC. Amino acid sequence: CAWTPGPGGNYGYTF.

This sequence joins TRBV6-5 and TRBJ2-5; 8 bases match TRBD2. V lost 8 bases, J lost 5 bases, and 7 bases stayed unmatched. The V gene's germline CDR1 is MNHEY and CDR2 SVGAGI. This CDR3 region has 13 residues. The DNA for the CDR3 is TGTGCCAGCGCGGGGGGTACGGGCGAGACCCAGTACTTC. The encoded protein is CASAGGTGETQYF.

This chain joins TRBV2 and TRBJ1-1; 9 bases match TRBD1. Germline V CDR1 and CDR2: SNHLY, FYNNEI. CDR3 length: 17 residues. Losses at the gene ends were 4 bases for V and 0 bases for J; bases not matched to a gene: 9. CDR3 sequence (DNA): TGTGCCAGCAGTGCCTCCTCGGACAGGGGTATGAACACTGAAGCTTTCTTT. Translating gives CASSASSDRGMNTEAFF.

This chain connects TRBV5-4 to TRBJ2-3, with 12 bases lining up with TRBD2. The germline gives CDR1 SGHNT, CDR2 YYREEE (reference sequence). V was clipped by 2 bases and J by 4 bases; unmatched bases: 5. The CDR3 spans 16 residues. CDR3 sequence: CASSFRLAGAADTQYF. CDR3 nucleotides: TGTGCCAGCAGCTTTAGACTAGCGGGAGCCGCAGATACGCAGTATTTT.